Below, 25 T cell receptor beta chains from the same sample are listed, as sequenced in a study of blood T cell repertoires in COVID-19. Only in-frame clones appear in the TCRdb table, and some are missing; sequencing was by immunoSEQ multiplex PCR. Of over 250,000 clones in the sample, 75% to 95% are singletons; the top ten hold under 3%. The sample was peripheral blood. Receptor source: a person aged 18 to 30 with COVID-19, enrolled during active disease.

V usage is TRBV29-1 and J usage is TRBJ2-7; a possible D gene is TRBD2 (6 bases). This CDR3 region has 13 residues. V was shortened by 7 bases and J by 4 bases, with 17 bases between the two germline ends. CDR1 and CDR2 (germline): SQVTM, ANQGSEA. The CDR3 here is CSASPAGQYEQYF. The DNA for the CDR3 is TGCAGCGCTTCCCCCGCGGGGCAATACGAGCAGTACTTC.

The genes are TRBV29-1 and TRBJ1-1, with 7 nucleotides matching TRBD1. The CDR3 is 14 residues long. V dropped 4 bases and J dropped 0; count of bases not matched to a gene: 5. Looked up from germline, CDR1 is SQVTM and CDR2 is ANQGSEA. The CDR3 loop reads CSVVDRWMNTEAFF. The CDR3 bases are TGCAGCGTTGTGGACAGGTGGATGAACACTGAAGCTTTCTTT.

Points on this clone: Other DNA sequences in this sample translate to the same CDR3. The chain employs TRBV12-3 or TRBV12-4 and TRBJ1-2; D is ambiguous. The V and J ends lost 6 bases and 3 bases respectively, with 11 bases between them. The CDR3 consists of 13 residues. As DNA, the CDR3 is TGTGCCAGCAGCGCTGGGAGTTACTATGGCTACACCTTC. Its protein is CASSAGSYYGYTF.

This clone was picked up a small number of times. This chain connects TRBV6-1 to TRBJ1-2; 8 positions match TRBD1. Germline trimming cut 3 bases from V and 6 bases from J; bases unmatched to any gene: 9. Germline V gene data show CDR1 as MNHNS and CDR2 as SASEGT. The CDR3 is 15 residues long. CDR3 bases: TGTGCCAGCAGTGACAGGGGGCTTCTCCCGGATGGCTACACCTTC. This sequence encodes CASSDRGLLPDGYTF.

This clone was observed a single time. The J gene is TRBJ1-5, the V gene TRBV7-8, with D possibly matching TRBD1 (6 bases). The V gene's germline CDR1 is SGHVS and CDR2 FQNEAQ. The CDR3 is 14 residues long. V dropped 4 bases and J dropped 4 bases, with 11 bases sitting between them. This chain's CDR3 is CASSSFRGNQPQHF. The CDR3 nucleotides read TGTGCCAGCAGCTCCTTCAGGGGTAATCAGCCCCAGCATTTT.

The chain carries TRBV28 and TRBJ2-1; TRBD2 aligns across 13 bases. The CDR3 is 15 amino acids. J lost 8 bases, V lost 4 bases, and 5 bases had no gene match. The germline V gene has CDR1 MDHEN and CDR2 SYDVKM. Here the CDR3 reads CASSSPGLAGDEQFF. CDR3 DNA: TGTGCCAGCAGTTCCCCCGGACTAGCGGGAGATGAGCAGTTCTTC.

This clone was counted once. V is TRBV5-5 and J is TRBJ1-1; 11 nucleotides align to TRBD1. This CDR3 comprises 14 residues. In germline, CDR1 is SGHKS, CDR2 YYEKEE (reference sequence). The junction had 3 bases not matched to a gene; V was cut back by 3 bases and J by 5 bases. The CDR3 nucleotides are TGTGCCAGCAGCTGGGGACAGGGGGGGACTGAAGCTTTCTTT. Translation gives CASSWGQGGTEAFF.

CDR3 DNA sequence: TGTGCCAGCAGTTTTGGCCCCACAGGGAAGAGTGGAGAGCAGTACTTC. Its translation is CASSFGPTGKSGEQYF. The chain recombines TRBV27 with TRBJ2-7; D is possibly TRBD1 (6 bases). CDR3 length equals 16 residues. V lost 3 bases, J lost 7 bases, and 22 bases lay in between. Germline V gene data show CDR1 as MNHEY and CDR2 as SMNVEV (reference sequence).

The chain has TRBV9 and TRBJ2-2; perhaps TRBD2 as D (5 bases). Germline V gene lookup returns CDR1 SGDLS and CDR2 YYNGEE. The V end was cut by 0 bases, the J end by 5 bases, with 11 bases between. This CDR3 has 15 residues. CDR3 nucleotide sequence: TGTGCCAGCAGCGTAGAACCGGGAAGGACCGGGGAGCTGTTTTTT. Its translation is CASSVEPGRTGELFF.

The CDR3 DNA sequence: TGTGCCAGCACCCGGGGGTCTAGCGGGAGGCCCTTCACAGATACGCAGTATTTT. Its protein is CASTRGSSGRPFTDTQYF. The rearrangement links TRBV27 to TRBJ2-3; TRBD2 aligns across 11 bases. The CDR3 totals 18 residues. The V gene's germline CDR1 is MNHEY and CDR2 SMNVEV (reference sequence). Germline trimming cut 7 bases from V and 2 bases from J; bases unmatched to any gene: 14.

The chain employs TRBV20-1 and TRBJ2-1; TRBD2 aligns across 9 bases. The ends lost 3 bases at V and 5 bases at J; junction bases unmatched: 14. In germline, CDR1 is DFQATT, CDR2 SNEGSKA (reference sequence). The CDR3 covers 17 residues. CDR3 residues: CSASFLASGTLNNEQFF. As DNA, the CDR3 is TGCAGTGCTAGTTTTTTGGCTAGCGGGACTCTGAACAATGAGCAGTTCTTC.

CDR3 sequence reads: CSASGLADNEQFF. The CDR3 DNA follows: TGCAGCGCCTCGGGACTAGCGGACAATGAGCAGTTCTTC. The chain has TRBV29-1 and TRBJ2-1, with 11 positions matching TRBD2. The germline V gene has CDR1 SQVTM and CDR2 ANQGSEA. The CDR3 is 13 amino acids. V dropped 7 bases and J dropped 5; count of bases not matched to a gene: 4.

The chain has TRBV5-4 and TRBJ2-7, with 8 nucleotides matching TRBD2. The CDR3 covers 15 residues. J was trimmed by 4 bases and V by 3 bases; bases with no gene match: 9. Germline values: CDR1 SGHNT, CDR2 YYREEE (reference sequence). The CDR3 region has the DNA TGTGCCAGCAGCTCACCAGCGGGAGAGGGATACGAGCAGTACTTC. It specifies CASSSPAGEGYEQYF.

CDR3 sequence reads: CSSGSSYNEQFF. CDR3 coding DNA: TGCAGTAGCGGGAGCTCCTACAATGAGCAGTTCTTC. The chain combines TRBV29-1 with TRBJ2-1; TRBD2 aligns across 9 bases. The CDR3 is made up of 12 amino acids. Germline V lookup: CDR1 SQVTM, CDR2 ANQGSEA.

This rearrangement joins TRBV18 to TRBJ2-7; a weak D match, TRBD1 (5 bases). Looked up from germline, CDR1 is KGHSH and CDR2 is LQKENI. The CDR3 runs to 14 residues. Trimming took off 0 bases at V and 1 base at J, with 7 bases between the two ends. The CDR3 DNA reads TGTGCCAGCTCACCACCGACAGTTTCCTACGAGCAGTACTTC. Translation: CASSPPTVSYEQYF. The variable domain in full, completed from reference TRBV18 and TRBJ2-7, reads NAGVMQNPRHLVRRRGQEARLRCSPMKGHSHVYWYRQLPEEGLKFMVYLQKENIIDESGMPKERFSAEFPKEGPSILRIQQVVRGDSAAYFCASSPPTVSYEQYFGPGTRLTVT.

The chain is built from TRBV6-2 or TRBV6-3 and TRBJ2-7, with D possibly TRBD2 on 5 matching bases. The CDR3 totals 15 residues. Between the trimmed V and J ends, which lost 0 bases and 5 bases, there was a span of 14 bases. The germline V gene has CDR1 MNHEY and CDR2 SVGEGT. The DNA for the CDR3 is TGTGCCAGCAGTTACTCGGGAGCTGCCCCCCACGAGCAGTACTTC. It codes for CASSYSGAAPHEQYF.

This clone appeared a single time. The gene calls are TRBV27 and TRBJ1-1; TRBD1 aligns across 7 bases. V shed 4 bases, J shed 11 bases, and the junction held 10 bases outside the gene matches. This CDR3 is 13 amino acids long. The germline gives CDR1 MNHEY, CDR2 SMNVEV (reference sequence). The CDR3 loop is CASSSTGVSSAFF. In DNA form, the CDR3 reads TGTGCCAGCAGTTCCACAGGGGTCTCGTCCGCTTTCTTT.

The sample holds a few counts of this clone. The genes are TRBV24-1 and TRBJ2-2; no reliable D call. The CDR3 runs to 14 residues. V lost 0 bases and J lost 3, with 4 bases in between. Germline assignment: CDR1 KGHDR and CDR2 SFDVKD. The CDR3 coding sequence is TGTGCCACCAGTGATTTGCGGGACACCGGGGAGCTGTTTTTT. This sequence encodes CATSDLRDTGELFF.

CDR3 bases: TGTGCCAGCAGCTTAGGAGGAAGAAACACCGGGGAGCTGTTTTTT. Protein: CASSLGGRNTGELFF. The V gene is TRBV7-9, the J gene TRBJ2-2; D not certain. The germline gives CDR1 SEHNR, CDR2 FQNEAQ (reference sequence). Deletions cut 1 base from V and 2 bases from J, with 8 bases between. The CDR3 covers 15 residues.

V usage is TRBV19 and J usage is TRBJ2-3; a possible D gene is TRBD2 (5 bases). V was shortened by 2 bases and J by 2 bases, with 8 bases between the two germline ends. Per germline, CDR1 LNHDA and CDR2 SQIVND (reference sequence). The CDR3 has 14 residues. The CDR3, as DNA: TGTGCCAGTAGTATATACGACTACACAGATACGCAGTATTTT. It translates to CASSIYDYTDTQYF.

The chain links TRBV5-5 to TRBJ2-1; tentatively, D is TRBD2 (5 bases). Germline V gene sequence: CDR1 SGHKS, CDR2 YYEKEE (reference sequence). Trimming stripped 4 bases from V and 2 bases from J, with 22 bases between. This CDR3 contains 18 residues. The CDR3 nucleotides read TGTGCCAGCAGCATCCGTCGGGGAGCGCTTTTTACCTACAATGAGCAGTTCTTC. This encodes CASSIRRGALFTYNEQFF. Looking up the rest from reference TRBV5-5 and TRBJ2-1 gives the full variable domain: DAGVTQSPTHLIKTRGQQVTLRCSPISGHKSVSWYQQVLGQGPQFIFQYYEKEERGRGNFPDRFSARQFPNYSSELNVNALLLGDSALYLCASSIRRGALFTYNEQFFGPGTRLTVL.

V is TRBV29-1 and J is TRBJ2-1; 9 bases agree with TRBD2. V was pared by 4 bases and J by 8 bases, with 9 bases of the junction left unmatched. Looked up from germline, CDR1 is SQVTM and CDR2 is ANQGSEA. The CDR3 spans 14 residues. CDR3 sequence reads: CSVVVAGVSDEQFF. The DNA of the CDR3 is TGCAGCGTTGTAGTAGCGGGGGTCAGCGATGAGCAGTTCTTC.

The chain uses TRBV27 and TRBJ2-3; 7 bases map to TRBD1. The germline V gene has CDR1 MNHEY and CDR2 SMNVEV (reference sequence). J gave up 2 bases and V 6 bases, and 5 bases lay outside the gene matches. The CDR3 sequence is 14 residues long. CDR3 region: CASSQDRSTDTQYF. CDR3 nucleotides: TGTGCCAGCAGCCAGGACAGGTCCACAGATACGCAGTATTTT.

The chain recombines TRBV4-1 with TRBJ2-3; TRBD2 might be the D (6 bases). Trimming pared 1 base from V and 0 bases from J, leaving 20 bases between. The CDR3 is 19 amino acids. CDR1 and CDR2 (germline): MGHRA, YSYEKL. The DNA of the CDR3 is TGCGCCAGCAGCCAAGTTCCGGGACTTAGGGCCCCTAGCACAGATACGCAGTATTTT. Amino acids: CASSQVPGLRAPSTDTQYF.

The gene calls are TRBV10-3 and TRBJ2-7, with 8 bases fitting TRBD2. This CDR3 region has 14 residues. V shed 4 bases, J shed 0 bases, and the junction held 2 bases outside the gene matches. CDR1 is ENHRY, CDR2 SYGVKD, per germline. The CDR3 loop reads CAISAGGGSYEQYF. The CDR3 DNA sequence: TGTGCCATCAGTGCGGGAGGGGGCTCCTACGAGCAGTACTTC.